This T cell receptor beta chain was sequenced during a study of blood T cell repertoires in COVID-19. Study context: T cells, B-cell-depleted T cells, or PBMCs provided the cDNA or gDNA that served as material.

The V and J ends lost 4 bases and 2 bases respectively, with 16 bases between them. Germline V gene sequence: CDR1 SGHRS, CDR2 YFSETQ. The CDR3 is 15 residues long. Produced via immunoSEQ multiplex PCR; TCRdb's table is partial and in-frame only. The sample lists about 68,000 clones; about three quarters were seen once. The chain employs TRBV5-1 and TRBJ2-7; the D gene is possibly TRBD2 (5 bases). Sequenced: peripheral blood. The receptor's source is a human donor in a cohort sampled during active COVID-19. The CDR3 protein is CASSPGVGSPYEQYF. The CDR3 region has the DNA TGCGCCAGCAGCCCCGGGGTAGGCAGCCCCTACGAGCAGTACTTC. Looking up the rest from reference TRBV5-1 and TRBJ2-7 gives the full variable domain: KAGVTQTPRYLIKTRGQQVTLSCSPISGHRSVSWYQQTPGQGLQFLFEYFSETQRNKGNFPGRFSGRQFSNSRSEMNVSTLELGDSALYLCASSPGVGSPYEQYFGPGTRLTVT.